These 27 T cell receptor beta chains originate from one sample sequenced in a study of vaccination effects on CD4 cells after COVID-19. After expansion with viral peptide pools in the ViraFEST assay, antigen-specific CD4+ T cells were sequenced. Subsequent to a culture period of around 10 days, CD4+ T cells were isolated. No vaccinee had earlier SARS-CoV-2 infection, and nucleocapsid antibodies were negative. Measured with immunoSEQ multiplex PCR; TCRdb has only the in-frame clones, and not every one. The table shows 35,000 to 50,000 clones, with around 77% occurring only once. Their antigens are not known. Sequences were derived from CD4+ T cells from PBMCs cultured with HCoV-NL63 spike peptides, sampled before COVID-19 vaccination. These receptors came from a human donor who received a COVID-19 vaccine.

This clone occurred once. The chain uses TRBV5-1 and TRBJ2-5, with D maybe TRBD1 (5 bases). This CDR3 is 14 amino acids long. Trimming took 4 bases from V and 1 from J, leaving 11 bases between them. Germline V lookup: CDR1 SGHRS, CDR2 YFSETQ. CDR3 sequence (DNA): TGCGCCAGCAGCATTGGGGCAGTCCAAGAGACCCAGTACTTC. Translating it yields CASSIGAVQETQYF.

The CDR3 loop reads CASSLSAVRPEKLFF. The CDR3 DNA follows: TGTGCCAGCAGCCTATCGGCCGTTCGGCCCGAAAAACTGTTTTTT. This chain connects TRBV6-5 to TRBJ1-4; no reliable D call. This CDR3 is 15 amino acids long. From germline, CDR1 is MNHEY and CDR2 SVGAGI. V was clipped by 6 bases and J by 8 bases, with 19 bases between them.

The chain has TRBV28 and TRBJ1-2, with D possibly TRBD1 on 5 matching bases. This CDR3 has 13 residues. The germline gives CDR1 MDHEN, CDR2 SYDVKM. Trimming pared 3 bases from V and 5 bases from J, leaving 10 bases between. CDR3 nucleotides: TGTGCCAGCAGTTTCAGGGCGGGTTATGGCTACACCTTC. Translating it yields CASSFRAGYGYTF.

V gene TRBV5-5 combines with J gene TRBJ2-4, with D tentatively TRBD2 (6 bases). The CDR3 is made up of 15 amino acids. V lost 1 base, J lost 6 bases, and 14 bases lay in between. Germline lookup yields CDR1 SGHKS and CDR2 YYEKEE (reference sequence). In DNA form, the CDR3 reads TGTGCCAGCAGCTTGATACCGGGCGGGGCAAACATTCAGTACTTC. It codes for CASSLIPGGANIQYF.

This chain's CDR3 is CASSERGQGYWDTDTQYF. The CDR3 DNA follows: TGTGCCAGCAGTGAACGGGGACAGGGGTATTGGGACACAGATACGCAGTATTTT. V gene TRBV2 combines with J gene TRBJ2-3, with TRBD1 identical over 10 bases. Germline loops: CDR1 SNHLY, CDR2 FYNNEI. The CDR3 is made up of 18 amino acids. With V trimmed by 2 bases and J by 2 bases, 10 bases remained unmatched.

This sequence joins TRBV3-1 (or the pseudogene TRBV3-2) and TRBJ1-6, with no clear D. The length of the CDR3 is 15 residues. Trimming shortened V by 6 bases and J by 0 bases, and 9 bases separated the two germline ends. CDR1 is LGHDT, CDR2 YNNKEL, per germline (reference sequence). The CDR3 loop reads CASSPLSSYNSPLHF. The CDR3 nucleotides are TGTGCCAGCAGTCCCCTTAGCTCCTATAATTCACCCCTCCACTTT.

V and J are TRBV3-1 (or the pseudogene TRBV3-2) and TRBJ1-2; weak D call: TRBD1 (5 bases). Trimming left V 1 base short and J 6 bases short, with 18 bases between. The germline V gene has CDR1 LGHDT and CDR2 YNNKEL (reference sequence). The CDR3 covers 16 residues. CDR3 in DNA: TGTGCCAGCAGCCAAGGGGGCGTAAGGGGAGGGAATGGCTACACCTTC. Its translation is CASSQGGVRGGNGYTF.

This chain connects TRBV3-1 (or the pseudogene TRBV3-2) to TRBJ2-7, with D perhaps matching TRBD1 or TRBD2 (6 bases each). Trimming removed 3 bases from V and 12 bases from J, with 21 bases in between. Germline-derived CDR1 and CDR2 are LGHDT and YNNKEL (reference sequence). The CDR3 is 14 residues long. CDR3: CASSHSVAPGGLYV. CDR3 DNA: TGTGCCAGCAGCCATTCGGTGGCGCCCGGGGGCTTGTACGTC.

The chain uses TRBV6-4 and TRBJ2-7; D may be TRBD1 (6 bases). With 8 bases removed from V and 2 bases from J, the gap between germline ends came to 25 bases. This CDR3 region has 17 residues. From germline, CDR1 is MRHNA and CDR2 SNTAGT. The CDR3 nucleotides read TGTGCCAGCCGGGCCCGCACAGGGCTCTCGTATACCTACGAGCAGTACGTC. Amino acid sequence: CASRARTGLSYTYEQYV.

The chain couples TRBV28 to TRBJ2-3; 15 bases align to TRBD2. CDR1 and CDR2 from the germline V gene are MDHEN and SYDVKM. Losses at the gene ends were 4 bases for V and 1 base for J; bases not matched to a gene: 6. The CDR3 length is 18 residues. CDR3 nucleotides: TGTGCCAGCAGTTCCGGGACTAGCGGGGGGCCACGCACAGATACGCAGTATTTT. Translation gives CASSSGTSGGPRTDTQYF.

The chain combines TRBV1 with TRBJ2-7; TRBD1, the D gene given by the table, was not confirmed from the DNA. TRBV1 is tagged as a pseudogene. The CDR3 is made up of 16 amino acids. The CDR3, as DNA: TGCACCAGCAGCCAAGATCGATCCAGGCGACGCTACGAGCAGTACGTC. This sequence encodes CTSSQDRSRRRYEQYV.

The rearrangement uses TRBV3-1 (or the pseudogene TRBV3-2) and TRBJ2-1; the D gene is possibly TRBD2 (5 bases). Looked up from germline, CDR1 is LGHDT and CDR2 is YNNKEL (reference sequence). CDR3 length: 16 residues. V was clipped by 4 bases and J by 4 bases, with 17 bases between them. CDR3 sequence: CASSPEIGLGYNEQFF. Here the CDR3 DNA reads TGTGCCAGCAGCCCAGAGATCGGACTGGGTTACAATGAGCAGTTCTTC.

This chain uses TRBV5-6 with TRBJ1-3; the D is unclear. Trimming removed 1 base from V and 0 bases from J, with 8 bases in between. The CDR3 runs 15 residues. CDR1 and CDR2 (germline): SGHDT, YYEEEE. The CDR3 sequence: CASSLNRLSGNTIYF. The CDR3 coding sequence is TGTGCCAGCAGCTTGAACAGACTCTCTGGAAACACCATATATTTT.

The rearrangement links TRBV5-1 to TRBJ1-2, with D maybe TRBD1 (5 bases). CDR1 and CDR2 from the germline V gene are SGHRS and YFSETQ. The V end lost 4 bases, the J end lost 2 bases, and 9 bases lay between the germline ends. This CDR3 is 13 amino acids long. The CDR3, as DNA: TGCGCCAGCAGCGAGGGGCCCAACTATGGCTACACCTTC. Its translation: CASSEGPNYGYTF.

This chain uses TRBV6-5 with TRBJ1-1, with D perhaps TRBD1 (5 bases). The ends were cut back, 6 bases at V and 1 base at J, with 12 bases in the middle. Germline V gene sequence: CDR1 MNHEY, CDR2 SVGAGI. The CDR3 covers 14 residues. Here the CDR3 reads CASSKRGGNTEAFF. Here the CDR3 DNA reads TGTGCCAGCAGCAAACGGGGGGGGAACACTGAAGCTTTCTTT.

The chain recombines TRBV12-3 or TRBV12-4 with TRBJ2-5; D is uncertain. The CDR3 is 13 residues long. Trimming stripped 5 bases from V and 0 bases from J, with 7 bases between. The CDR3 is CASSQNYQETQYF. Written as DNA, the CDR3 is TGTGCCAGCAGTCAGAATTACCAAGAGACCCAGTACTTC.

This clone has more than one count but fewer than ten. The chain uses TRBV19 and TRBJ1-5; D gene unclear. Germline V gene sequence: CDR1 LNHDA, CDR2 SQIVND (reference sequence). The V gene lost 3 bases and the J gene lost 0 bases, with 6 bases spanning the gap. This CDR3 spans 14 amino acids. Here the CDR3 reads CASSMFGSNQPQHF. CDR3 in DNA: TGTGCCAGTAGTATGTTCGGTAGCAATCAGCCCCAGCATTTT.

The V call is TRBV10-3, the J call TRBJ1-1; D unclear. The CDR3 contains 11 residues. The germline CDR1 and CDR2 sequences are ENHRY and SYGVKD. V shed 3 bases and J shed 8 bases, with 7 bases lying between them. CDR3 loop: CAISEGQEAFF. CDR3 DNA: TGTGCCATCAGTGAAGGGCAGGAAGCTTTCTTT.

Only a few counts were recorded for this clone. The V gene is TRBV10-2, the J gene TRBJ2-3; TRBD2 agrees at 7 bases. The length of the CDR3 is 14 residues. V dropped 7 bases and J dropped 2; count of bases not matched to a gene: 6. Germline CDR1 WSHSY, CDR2 SAAADI. The CDR3 reads CASTGLAATDTQYF. The CDR3 DNA is TGCGCCAGCACCGGGCTAGCGGCCACAGATACGCAGTATTTT.

This clone was counted a few times. The rearrangement uses TRBV5-5 and TRBJ2-3; D is perhaps TRBD1 or TRBD2 (5 bases each). Germline V gene sequence: CDR1 SGHKS, CDR2 YYEKEE (reference sequence). The CDR3 length is 15 residues. V lost 0 bases and J 3 bases, leaving 11 bases between the germline ends. CDR3 region: CASSLVGGETDTQYF. In nucleotides, the CDR3 is TGTGCCAGCAGCTTGGTTGGGGGAGAAACAGATACGCAGTATTTT.

This chain joins TRBV7-9 and TRBJ2-7; 7 bases line up with TRBD2. The V gene's germline CDR1 is SEHNR and CDR2 FQNEAQ (reference sequence). Losses at the gene ends were 3 bases for V and 6 bases for J; bases not matched to a gene: 5. The CDR3 totals 13 residues. The CDR3 loop reads CASSFREGSEQYV. DNA of the CDR3: TGTGCCAGCAGCTTCAGGGAGGGGAGCGAGCAGTACGTC.

The gene calls are TRBV1 and TRBJ2-3. TRBV1 corresponds to a pseudogene. CDR3 length: 15 residues. The CDR3, as DNA: TGCACCAGCAGCCAAGTCACGAACGATCCAGATACGCAGTATTTT. It yields the protein CTSSQVTNDPDTQYF.

This chain links TRBV19 with TRBJ1-2, with TRBD1 matching over 7 bases. Germline trimming cut 6 bases from V and 4 bases from J; bases unmatched to any gene: 5. CDR1 and CDR2 from the germline V gene are LNHDA and SQIVND (reference sequence). The CDR3 covers 13 residues. The CDR3 DNA follows: TGTGCCAGTAGACCCGGGACAGTCTATGGCTACACCTTC. It is translated as CASRPGTVYGYTF.

The chain couples TRBV19 to TRBJ1-1; the D gene is possibly TRBD1 (5 bases). Germline values: CDR1 LNHDA, CDR2 SQIVND (reference sequence). CDR3 length: 14 residues. V was shortened by 2 bases and J by 7 bases, with 14 bases between the two germline ends. This CDR3 is CASSINHGGSEAFF. The CDR3 DNA follows: TGTGCCAGTAGTATAAATCATGGGGGGAGTGAAGCTTTCTTT.

This chain connects TRBV28 to TRBJ1-5; tentatively, D is TRBD1 (6 bases). V dropped 6 bases and J dropped 2 bases, with 11 bases sitting between them. Looked up from germline, CDR1 is MDHEN and CDR2 is SYDVKM. The CDR3 is 14 residues long. CDR3 sequence: CASRRTVGNQPQHF. The CDR3, as DNA: TGTGCCAGCAGGAGGACAGTAGGCAATCAGCCCCAGCATTTT.

V usage is TRBV27 and J usage is TRBJ2-3; D remains ambiguous. Trimming stripped 6 bases from V and 1 base from J, with 17 bases between. The CDR3 has 16 amino acids. Germline assignment: CDR1 MNHEY and CDR2 SMNVEV (reference sequence). The CDR3 loop is CASRFSPPQGTDTQYF. The CDR3 DNA reads TGTGCCAGCAGATTCTCACCACCCCAGGGCACAGATACGCAGTATTTT.

The chain uses TRBV28 and TRBJ1-6, with a tentative D call TRBD1 (5 bases). Germline values: CDR1 MDHEN, CDR2 SYDVKM. The CDR3 length is 14 residues. The germline V and J ends were trimmed by 7 bases and 8 bases, with 15 bases remaining between them. This chain's CDR3 is CASNVAGTYSPLHF. The CDR3 nucleotides are TGTGCCAGCAACGTGGCCGGGACTTATTCACCCCTCCACTTT.